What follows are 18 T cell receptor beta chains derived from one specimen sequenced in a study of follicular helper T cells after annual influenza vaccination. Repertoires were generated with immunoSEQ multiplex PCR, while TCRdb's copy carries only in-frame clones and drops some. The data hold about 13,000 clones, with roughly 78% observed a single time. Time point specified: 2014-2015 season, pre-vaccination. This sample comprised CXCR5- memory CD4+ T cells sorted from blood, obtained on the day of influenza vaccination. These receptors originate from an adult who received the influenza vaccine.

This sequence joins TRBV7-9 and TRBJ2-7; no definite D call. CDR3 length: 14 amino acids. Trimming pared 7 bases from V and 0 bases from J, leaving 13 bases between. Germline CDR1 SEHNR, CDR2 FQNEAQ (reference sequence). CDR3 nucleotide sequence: TGTGCCAGCATCCAGGCCGGGTCCTCCTACGAGCAGTACTTC. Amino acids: CASIQAGSSYEQYF.

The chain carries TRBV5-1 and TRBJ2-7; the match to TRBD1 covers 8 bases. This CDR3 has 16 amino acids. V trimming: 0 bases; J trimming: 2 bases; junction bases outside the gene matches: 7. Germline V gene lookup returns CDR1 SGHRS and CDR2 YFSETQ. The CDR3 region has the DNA TGCGCCAGCAGCTTGGTCAGGACAGGGAGCACCTACGAGCAGTACTTC. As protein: CASSLVRTGSTYEQYF.

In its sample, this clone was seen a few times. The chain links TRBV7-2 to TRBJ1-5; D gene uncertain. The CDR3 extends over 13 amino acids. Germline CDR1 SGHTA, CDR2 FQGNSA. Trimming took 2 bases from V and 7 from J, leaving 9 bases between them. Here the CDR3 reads CASSLSGFQPQHF. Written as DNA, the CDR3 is TGTGCCAGCAGCTTAAGCGGCTTCCAGCCCCAGCATTTT.

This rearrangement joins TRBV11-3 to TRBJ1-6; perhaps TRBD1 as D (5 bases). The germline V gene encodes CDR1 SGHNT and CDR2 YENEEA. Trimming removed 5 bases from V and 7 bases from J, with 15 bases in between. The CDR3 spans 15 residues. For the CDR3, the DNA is TGTGCCAGCAGCCCAGGGTCGGGGTCAAATTCACCCCTCCACTTT. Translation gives CASSPGSGSNSPLHF.

The CDR3 reads CAIRLGTGQPQHF. CDR3 nucleotides: TGTGCCATCAGACTAGGGACGGGGCAGCCCCAGCATTTT. This chain links TRBV10-3 with TRBJ1-5, with D possibly matching TRBD1 (5 bases). CDR1 is ENHRY and CDR2 is SYGVKD in the germline V gene. This CDR3 is 13 amino acids long. V dropped 6 bases and J dropped 7 bases, with 13 bases sitting between them.

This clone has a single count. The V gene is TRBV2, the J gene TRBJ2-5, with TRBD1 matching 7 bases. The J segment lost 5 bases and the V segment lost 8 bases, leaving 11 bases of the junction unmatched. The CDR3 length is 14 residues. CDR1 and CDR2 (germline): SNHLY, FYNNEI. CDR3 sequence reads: CASQNRGNWETQYF. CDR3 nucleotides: TGTGCCAGCCAGAACAGGGGTAATTGGGAGACCCAGTACTTC. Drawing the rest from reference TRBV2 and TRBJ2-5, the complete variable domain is EPEVTQTPSHQVTQMGQEVILRCVPISNHLYFYWYRQILGQKVEFLVSFYNNEISEKSEIFDDQFSVERPDGSNFTLKIRSTKLEDSAMYFCASQNRGNWETQYFGPGTRLLVL.

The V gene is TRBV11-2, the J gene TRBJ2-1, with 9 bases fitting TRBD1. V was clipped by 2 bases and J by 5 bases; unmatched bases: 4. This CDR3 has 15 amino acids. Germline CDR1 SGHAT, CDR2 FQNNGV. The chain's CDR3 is CASSLFRDRDNEQFF. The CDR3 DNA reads TGTGCCAGCAGCTTATTTAGGGACAGGGACAATGAGCAGTTCTTC.

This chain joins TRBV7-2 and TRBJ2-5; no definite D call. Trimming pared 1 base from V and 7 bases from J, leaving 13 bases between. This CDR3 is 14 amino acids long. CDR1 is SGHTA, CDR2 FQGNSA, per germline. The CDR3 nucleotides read TGTGCCAGCAGCTTAGGCGGCAGGTCTCCGACCCAGTACTTC. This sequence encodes CASSLGGRSPTQYF.

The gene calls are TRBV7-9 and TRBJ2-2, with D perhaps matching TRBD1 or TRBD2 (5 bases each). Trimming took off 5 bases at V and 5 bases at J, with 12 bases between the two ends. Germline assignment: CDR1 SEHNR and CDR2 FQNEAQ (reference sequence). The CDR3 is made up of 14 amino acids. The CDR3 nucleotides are TGTGCCAGCAGCGAACGGGGCGCAACCGGGGAGCTGTTTTTT. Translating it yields CASSERGATGELFF.

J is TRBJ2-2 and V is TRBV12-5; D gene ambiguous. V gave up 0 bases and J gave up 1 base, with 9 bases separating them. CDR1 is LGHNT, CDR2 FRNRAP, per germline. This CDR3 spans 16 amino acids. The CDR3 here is CASGLVLGLNTGELFF. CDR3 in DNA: TGTGCTAGTGGTTTGGTACTGGGTTTGAACACCGGGGAGCTGTTTTTT. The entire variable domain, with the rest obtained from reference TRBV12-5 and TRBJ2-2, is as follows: DARVTQTPRHKVTEMGQEVTMRCQPILGHNTVFWYRQTMMQGLELLAYFRNRAPLDDSGMPKDRFSAEMPDATLATLKIQPSEPRDSAVYFCASGLVLGLNTGELFFGEGSRLTVL.

The CDR3 sequence: CASSEQGRYEQYF. The CDR3 nucleotides are TGTGCCAGCAGCGAACAGGGGCGATACGAGCAGTACTTC. V gene TRBV6-5 combines with J gene TRBJ2-7; 7 nucleotides agree with TRBD1. This CDR3 contains 13 residues. CDR1 and CDR2 (germline): MNHEY, SVGAGI. Trimming removed 6 bases from V and 4 bases from J; junction bases left unmatched: 6.

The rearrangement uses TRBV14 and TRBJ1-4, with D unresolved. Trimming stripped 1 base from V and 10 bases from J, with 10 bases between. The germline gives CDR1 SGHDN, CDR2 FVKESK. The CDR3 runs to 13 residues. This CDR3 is CASSQVVRGKLFF. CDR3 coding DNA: TGTGCCAGCAGCCAAGTGGTCCGAGGAAAACTGTTTTTT.

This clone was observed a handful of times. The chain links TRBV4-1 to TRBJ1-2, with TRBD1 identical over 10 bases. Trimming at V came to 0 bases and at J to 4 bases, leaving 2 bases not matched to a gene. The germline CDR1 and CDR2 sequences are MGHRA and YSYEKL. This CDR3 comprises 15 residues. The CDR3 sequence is CASSQERQGAYGYTF. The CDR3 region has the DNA TGCGCCAGCAGCCAAGAAAGACAGGGGGCCTATGGCTACACCTTC.

The CDR3 DNA sequence: TGTGCCAGCAGTTACTGGGACAGAGGGTATGGCTACACCTTC. Protein: CASSYWDRGYGYTF. The chain joins TRBV6-6 to TRBJ1-2, with 7 bases that match TRBD1. The CDR3 has 14 residues. V gave up 1 base and J gave up 5 bases; unmatched junction bases: 4. CDR1 is MNHNY, CDR2 SVGAGI, per germline (reference sequence).

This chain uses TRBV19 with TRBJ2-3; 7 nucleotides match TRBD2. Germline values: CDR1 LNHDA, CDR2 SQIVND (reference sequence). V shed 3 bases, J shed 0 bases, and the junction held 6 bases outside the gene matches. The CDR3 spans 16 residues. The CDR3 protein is CASSILQRGSTDTQYF. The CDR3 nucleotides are TGTGCCAGTAGTATTCTCCAGCGGGGTAGCACAGATACGCAGTATTTT.

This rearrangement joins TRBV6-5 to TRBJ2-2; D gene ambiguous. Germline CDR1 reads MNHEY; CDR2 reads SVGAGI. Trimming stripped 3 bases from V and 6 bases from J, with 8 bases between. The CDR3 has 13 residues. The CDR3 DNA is TGTGCCAGCAGTTATATGGGTTCCGGGGAGCTGTTTTTT. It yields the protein CASSYMGSGELFF.

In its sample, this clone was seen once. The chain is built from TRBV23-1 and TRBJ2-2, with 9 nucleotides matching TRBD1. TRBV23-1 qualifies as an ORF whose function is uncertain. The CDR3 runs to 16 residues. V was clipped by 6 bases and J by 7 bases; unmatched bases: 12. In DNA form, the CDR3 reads TGCGCCAGCAGAAATACCGGGACAGGGAGAGGCGGGGAGCTGTTTTTT. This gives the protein CASRNTGTGRGGELFF.

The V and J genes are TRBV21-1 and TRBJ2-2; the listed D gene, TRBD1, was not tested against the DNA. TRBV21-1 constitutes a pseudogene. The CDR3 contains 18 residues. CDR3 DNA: TGTGCCAGCAGCAAAACCTTCTGGCAGGTCGTCGACACCGGGGAGCTGTTTTTT. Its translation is CASSKTFWQVVDTGELFF.